The 15 T cell receptor beta chains listed next were all sequenced from one sample in a study of T cell clusters in autoimmune cytopenias. TRB was amplified by touch-down multiplex PCR, primer pools A and B combined. TCRdb re-called the multiplex PCR reads; every CDR3 protein appears as one record, without DNA. The repertoire table contains under 2,500 distinct CDR3 sequences. TRB was amplified from approximately 250 ng of peripheral blood genomic DNA per sample. This same sample was also part of a study on T cell repertoires in aging, cancer and after chemotherapy.

Material for sequencing was peripheral blood. The receptors originated from a human donor in good health.

Frequency places this clonotype as medium-sized. The gene calls are TRBV11-1 and TRBJ1-1; TCRdb lists TRBD1, though no DNA is available to test this call. In germline, CDR1 is SGHAT, CDR2 FQDESV (reference sequence). The CDR3 is 15 residues long. The CDR3 sequence: CASSPKRGLSTEAFF.

V usage is TRBV10-1 and J usage is TRBJ2-7; TCRdb calls TRBD2, which cannot be checked without DNA. The CDR3 contains 18 residues. Germline CDR1 reads WNHNN; CDR2 reads SYGVQD (reference sequence). The CDR3 is CASSEDPLWSGGNDEQYF.

This clonotype is deemed large by its frequency. The genes are TRBV6-5 and TRBJ2-2; the D call from TCRdb, TRBD2, cannot be confirmed without DNA. CDR1 and CDR2 (germline): MNHEY, SVGAGI. The CDR3 has 13 residues. The CDR3 sequence: CASSRGLTGELFF.

Its frequency marks this clonotype as large (0.1 to 1%). The chain has TRBV29-1 and TRBJ2-7; TCRdb indicates TRBD1, and absent DNA this call remains unverified. Germline lookup yields CDR1 SQVTM and CDR2 ANQGSEA. The CDR3 loop spans 13 amino acids. CDR3 sequence reads: CSVATGGEYEQYF.

The chain joins TRBV5-1 to TRBJ2-2. Germline V lookup: CDR1 SGHRS, CDR2 YFSETQ. The CDR3 has 12 residues. CDR3 region: CASSSRKGELFF.

This clonotype is identified as medium-sized from frequency. V is TRBV27 and J is TRBJ1-4; TCRdb indicates TRBD1, and absent DNA this call remains unverified. Per germline, CDR1 MNHEY and CDR2 SMNVEV (reference sequence). The CDR3 runs to 14 residues. CDR3 sequence reads: CASSSDRGGEKLFF.

The V call is TRBV12-3 or TRBV12-4, the J call TRBJ1-2. The CDR3 is made up of 16 amino acids. CDR3 residues: CASSRRVLPTNYGYTF.

V is TRBV4-2 and J is TRBJ2-1; the TCRdb D gene call, TRBD1, has no DNA to confirm it. The CDR3 extends over 16 amino acids. Germline V gene lookup returns CDR1 LGHNA and CDR2 YNFKEQ. The CDR3 here is CASSQDGGQGANEQFF.

This clonotype shows up as large by frequency. The V and J genes are TRBV29-1 and TRBJ2-3; lacking DNA, the TRBD2 call made by TCRdb goes unchecked. Per the germline V gene, CDR1 is SQVTM and CDR2 is ANQGSEA. This CDR3 is 13 amino acids long. This CDR3 reads CSVLRTATDTQYF.

This clonotype is medium-sized by frequency. The chain carries TRBV5-5 and TRBJ1-2; checking the TCRdb D call of TRBD1 is not possible without DNA. Germline V CDR1 and CDR2: SGHKS, YYEKEE (reference sequence). This CDR3 has 15 amino acids. CDR3 residues: CASSLEGGGSYGYTF.

The chain has TRBV19 and TRBJ1-5; no DNA is available, so the TRBD1 call from TCRdb remains unchecked. Germline CDR1 LNHDA, CDR2 SQIVND (reference sequence). The CDR3 is 17 amino acids. The CDR3 protein is CASSIPGQGASNQPQHF.

This clonotype is classed as medium-sized by frequency. The chain uses TRBV28 and TRBJ2-3; as DNA is missing, the TRBD2 call by TCRdb cannot be tested. The CDR3 is made up of 17 amino acids. CDR1 MDHEN and CDR2 SYDVKM come from the germline V gene. The chain's CDR3 is CASSPSLISRFTDTQYF.

Its frequency marks this clonotype as large. This rearrangement joins TRBV29-1 to TRBJ2-6; with no DNA, the TCRdb D assignment of TRBD1 cannot be verified. Looked up from germline, CDR1 is SQVTM and CDR2 is ANQGSEA. This CDR3 region has 16 residues. The CDR3 reads CSVEWTLRIGAGVLTF. Full variable domain (outside the CDR3, taken from reference TRBV29-1 and TRBJ2-6): SAVISQKPSRDICQRGTSLTIQCQVDSQVTMMFWYRQQPGQSLTLIATANQGSEATYESGFVIDKFPISRPNLTFSTLTVSNMSPEDSSIYLCSVEWTLRIGAGVLTFGAGSRLTVL.

This clonotype counts as large by frequency. The chain has TRBV6-5 and TRBJ1-6; TCRdb picks TRBD1, but there is no DNA to check that call. The CDR3 is made up of 14 amino acids. Looked up from germline, CDR1 is MNHEY and CDR2 is SVGAGI. The CDR3 is CASSSRDTYSPLHF.

This clonotype is deemed medium-sized (0.01 to 0.1%) by its frequency. The V call is TRBV19, the J call TRBJ1-1; TCRdb indicates TRBD1, and absent DNA this call remains unverified. The germline CDR1 and CDR2 sequences are LNHDA and SQIVND (reference sequence). The CDR3 extends over 14 amino acids. This chain's CDR3 is CASSEGSGGSGAFF.